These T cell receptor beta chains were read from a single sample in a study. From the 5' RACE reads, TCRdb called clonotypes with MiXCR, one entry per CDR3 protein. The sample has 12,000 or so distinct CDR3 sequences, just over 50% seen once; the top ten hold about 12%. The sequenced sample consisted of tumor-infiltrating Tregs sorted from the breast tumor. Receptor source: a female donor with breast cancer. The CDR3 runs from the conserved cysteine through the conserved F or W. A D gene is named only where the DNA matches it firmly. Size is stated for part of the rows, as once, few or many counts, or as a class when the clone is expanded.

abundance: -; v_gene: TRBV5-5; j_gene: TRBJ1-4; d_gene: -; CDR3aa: CASSLPLGKLFF; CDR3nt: TGTGCCAGCAGCTTGCCGTTGGGAAAACTGTTTTTT
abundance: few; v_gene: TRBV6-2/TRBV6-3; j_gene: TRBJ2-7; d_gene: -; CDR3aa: CASSYDSGPTYEQYF; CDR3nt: TGTGCCAGCAGTTACGATAGCGGCCCAACCTACGAGCAGTACTTC
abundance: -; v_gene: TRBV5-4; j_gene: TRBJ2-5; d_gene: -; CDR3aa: CASSLVGGIQETQYF; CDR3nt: TGTGCCAGCAGCTTGGTTGGGGGAATCCAAGAGACCCAGTACTTC
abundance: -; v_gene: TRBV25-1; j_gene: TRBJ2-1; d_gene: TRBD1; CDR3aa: CAPLPGQGTPYNEQFF; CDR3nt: TGTGCCCCCCTTCCGGGACAGGGGACTCCCTACAATGAGCAGTTCTTC
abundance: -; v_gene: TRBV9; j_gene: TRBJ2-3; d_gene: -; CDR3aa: CASSAGVGNTDTQYF; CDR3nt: TGTGCCAGCAGCGCAGGGGTTGGGAACACAGATACGCAGTATTTT
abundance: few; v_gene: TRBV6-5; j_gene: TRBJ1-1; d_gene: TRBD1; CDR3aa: CASNQDRGTEAFF; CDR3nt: TGTGCCAGCAACCAAGACAGGGGCACTGAAGCTTTCTTT
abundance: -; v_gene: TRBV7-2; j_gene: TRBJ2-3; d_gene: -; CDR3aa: CASSLTPVTDTQYF; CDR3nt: TGTGCCAGCAGCTTAACACCTGTCACAGATACGCAGTATTTT
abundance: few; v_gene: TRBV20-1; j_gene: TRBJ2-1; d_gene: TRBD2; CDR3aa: CSGLAGSFNEQFF; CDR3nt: TGCAGTGGACTAGCGGGATCCTTTAATGAGCAGTTCTTC
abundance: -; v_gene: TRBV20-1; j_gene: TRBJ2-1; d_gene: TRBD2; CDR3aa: CSAEGLAAYNEQFF; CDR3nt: TGCAGTGCCGAGGGACTAGCGGCCTACAATGAGCAGTTCTTC
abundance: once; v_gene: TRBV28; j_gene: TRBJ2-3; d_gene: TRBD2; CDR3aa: CASSPRLLAGVDTQYF; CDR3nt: TGTGCCAGCAGCCCCCGGTTACTAGCGGGAGTGGATACGCAGTATTTT
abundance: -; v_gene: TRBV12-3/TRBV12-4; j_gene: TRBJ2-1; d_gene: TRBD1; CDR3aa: CASSLTGQSYNEQFF; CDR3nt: TGTGCCAGCAGTTTAACGGGACAGTCCTACAATGAGCAGTTCTTC
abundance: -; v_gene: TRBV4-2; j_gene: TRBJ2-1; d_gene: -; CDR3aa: CASSQEGRVAYNEQFF; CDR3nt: TGTGCCAGCAGCCAAGAAGGCAGGGTCGCCTACAATGAGCAGTTCTTC